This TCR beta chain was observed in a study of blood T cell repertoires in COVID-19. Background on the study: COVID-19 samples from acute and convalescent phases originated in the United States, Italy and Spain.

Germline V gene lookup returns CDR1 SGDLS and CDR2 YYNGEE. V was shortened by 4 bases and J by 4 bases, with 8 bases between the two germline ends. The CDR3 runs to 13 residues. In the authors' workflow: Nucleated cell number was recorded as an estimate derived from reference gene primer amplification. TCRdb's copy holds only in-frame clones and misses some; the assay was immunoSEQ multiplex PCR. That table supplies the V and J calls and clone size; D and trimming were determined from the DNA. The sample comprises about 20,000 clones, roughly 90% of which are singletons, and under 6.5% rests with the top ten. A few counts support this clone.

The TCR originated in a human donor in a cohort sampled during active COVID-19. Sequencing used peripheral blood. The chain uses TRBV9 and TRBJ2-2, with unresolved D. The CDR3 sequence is CASSPRATGELFF. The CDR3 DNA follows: TGTGCCAGCAGCCCTCGCGCCACCGGGGAGCTGTTTTTT.